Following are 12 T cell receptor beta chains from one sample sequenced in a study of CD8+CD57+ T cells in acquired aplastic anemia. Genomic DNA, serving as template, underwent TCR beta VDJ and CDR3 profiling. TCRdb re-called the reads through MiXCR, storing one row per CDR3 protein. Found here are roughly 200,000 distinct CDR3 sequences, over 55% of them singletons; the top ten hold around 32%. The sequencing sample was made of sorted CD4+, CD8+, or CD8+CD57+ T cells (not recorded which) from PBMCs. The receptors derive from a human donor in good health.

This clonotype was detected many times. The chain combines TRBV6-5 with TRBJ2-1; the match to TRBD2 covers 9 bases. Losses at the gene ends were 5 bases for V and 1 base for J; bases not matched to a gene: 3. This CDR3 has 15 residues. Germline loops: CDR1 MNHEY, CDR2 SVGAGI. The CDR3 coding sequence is TGTGCCAGCAGTCCGAGCGGGAGGTCCTACAATGAGCAGTTCTTC. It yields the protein CASSPSGRSYNEQFF.

CDR3 sequence reads: CASSDRTGSNYEQYF. Written as DNA, the CDR3 is TGCGCCAGCAGTGATAGAACAGGCTCGAACTACGAGCAGTACTTC. The genes are TRBV10-1 and TRBJ2-7, with D perhaps TRBD1 (5 bases). Per germline, CDR1 WNHNN and CDR2 SYGVQD (reference sequence). Trimming shortened V by 3 bases and J by 3 bases, and 15 bases separated the two germline ends. The CDR3 contains 15 residues.

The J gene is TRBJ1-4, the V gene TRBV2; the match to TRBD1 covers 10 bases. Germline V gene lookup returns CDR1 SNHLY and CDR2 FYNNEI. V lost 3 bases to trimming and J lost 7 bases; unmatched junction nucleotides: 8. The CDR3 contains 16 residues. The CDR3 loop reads CASSEVAGTGVEKLFF. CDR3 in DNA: TGTGCCAGCAGTGAGGTGGCAGGGACAGGGGTTGAAAAACTGTTTTTT.

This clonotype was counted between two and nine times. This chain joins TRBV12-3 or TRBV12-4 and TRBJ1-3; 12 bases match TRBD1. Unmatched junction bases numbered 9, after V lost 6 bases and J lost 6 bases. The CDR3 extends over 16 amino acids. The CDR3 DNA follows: TGTGCCAGCAGGACCACCGGGACAGGGGGCAAAAACACCATATATTTT. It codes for CASRTTGTGGKNTIYF.

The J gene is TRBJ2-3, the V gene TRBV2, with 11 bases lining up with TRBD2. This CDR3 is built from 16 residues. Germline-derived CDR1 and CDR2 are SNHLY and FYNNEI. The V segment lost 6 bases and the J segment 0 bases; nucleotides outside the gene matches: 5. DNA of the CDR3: TGTGCCAGCAGCGAGGGACTAGCGGTTAGCACAGATACGCAGTATTTT. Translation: CASSEGLAVSTDTQYF.

The CDR3 loop is CASSLASRGPQHF. The CDR3 nucleotides are TGTGCCAGCAGCTTAGCGTCCCGGGGGCCCCAGCATTTT. J is TRBJ1-5 and V is TRBV7-2; D gene ambiguous. Trimming removed 0 bases from V and 9 bases from J, with 9 bases in between. Germline V gene sequence: CDR1 SGHTA, CDR2 FQGNSA. The CDR3 is made up of 13 amino acids.

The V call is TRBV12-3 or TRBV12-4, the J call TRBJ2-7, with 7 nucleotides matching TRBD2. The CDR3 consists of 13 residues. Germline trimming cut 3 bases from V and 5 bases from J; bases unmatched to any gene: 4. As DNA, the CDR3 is TGTGCCAGCAGTTTCGGGGAGGGTGACGAGCAGTACTTC. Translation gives CASSFGEGDEQYF.

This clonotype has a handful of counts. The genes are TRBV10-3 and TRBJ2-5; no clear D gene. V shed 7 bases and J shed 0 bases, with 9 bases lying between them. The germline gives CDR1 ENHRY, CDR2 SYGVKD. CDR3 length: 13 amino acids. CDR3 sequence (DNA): TGTGCCATCACCCGGAGCAACCAAGAGACCCAGTACTTC. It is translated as CAITRSNQETQYF.

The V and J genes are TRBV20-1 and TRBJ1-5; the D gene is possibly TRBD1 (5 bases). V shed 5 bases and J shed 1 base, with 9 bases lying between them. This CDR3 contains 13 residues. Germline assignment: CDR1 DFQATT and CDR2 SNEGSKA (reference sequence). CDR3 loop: CSAGRDSNQPQHF. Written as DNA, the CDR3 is TGCAGTGCTGGGAGGGACAGCAATCAGCCCCAGCATTTT.

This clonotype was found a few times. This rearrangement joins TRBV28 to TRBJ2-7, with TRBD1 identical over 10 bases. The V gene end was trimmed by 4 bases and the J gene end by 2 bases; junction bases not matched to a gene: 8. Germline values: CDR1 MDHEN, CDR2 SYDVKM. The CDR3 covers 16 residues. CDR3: CASSSPGQGPPYEQYF. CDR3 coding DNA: TGTGCCAGCAGTTCTCCGGGACAGGGGCCGCCCTACGAGCAGTACTTC.

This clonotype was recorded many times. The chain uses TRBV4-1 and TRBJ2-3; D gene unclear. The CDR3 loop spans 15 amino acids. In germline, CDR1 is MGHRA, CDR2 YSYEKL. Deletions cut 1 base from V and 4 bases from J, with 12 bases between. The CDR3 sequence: CASSQGSSSADTQYF. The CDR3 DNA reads TGCGCCAGCAGCCAAGGAAGTAGTTCGGCAGATACGCAGTATTTT.

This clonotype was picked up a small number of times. Here the CDR3 DNA reads TGCAGCGCGTTGACAGCAGACCAAGAGACCCAGTACTTC. It yields the protein CSALTADQETQYF. This sequence joins TRBV20-1 and TRBJ2-5; a weak D match, TRBD1 (5 bases). CDR1 DFQATT and CDR2 SNEGSKA come from the germline V gene (reference sequence). The CDR3 runs 13 residues.